Below, 25 T cell receptor beta chains from the same sample are listed, as sequenced in a study of OX40 agonist ivuxolimab in advanced cancers. Only in-frame clones appear in the TCRdb table, and some are missing; sequencing was by immunoSEQ multiplex PCR. The sample has around 87,000 clones, 90% to 95% seen once. Sequencing used CD4+ or CD8+ T cells sorted from blood, obtained in a trial of the OX40 agonist ivuxolimab. Source of these receptors: an adult with an advanced solid tumor such as melanoma, head and neck, liver or kidney cancer.

The CDR3 loop is CASSLEAPSGGYTF. The CDR3, as DNA: TGCGCCAGCAGCTTGGAGGCACCCTCAGGGGGCTACACCTTC. The chain is built from TRBV5-1 and TRBJ1-2, with a possible D match to TRBD1 (5 bases). Between the trimmed V and J ends, which lost 0 bases and 8 bases, there was a span of 14 bases. The CDR3 contains 14 residues. Germline CDR1 reads SGHRS; CDR2 reads YFSETQ.

The chain is built from TRBV27 and TRBJ2-1, with TRBD2 identical over 7 bases. CDR1 is MNHEY, CDR2 SMNVEV, per germline (reference sequence). V gave up 5 bases and J gave up 3 bases; unmatched junction bases: 16. The CDR3 is made up of 18 amino acids. CDR3 nucleotide sequence: TGTGCCAGCAGTCCCACCTTTGGAGGGAGGGCCCTCTACAATGAGCAGTTCTTC. Translated, it gives CASSPTFGGRALYNEQFF.

This rearrangement joins TRBV19 to TRBJ2-7, with TRBD1 matching 9 bases. Trimming removed 5 bases from V and 3 bases from J; junction bases left unmatched: 8. The CDR3 is 15 amino acids. Germline V CDR1 and CDR2: LNHDA, SQIVND (reference sequence). In DNA, the CDR3 is TGTGCCAGTAGTCCCGGGACAGGGAAAGGCTACGAGCAGTACTTC. This codes for CASSPGTGKGYEQYF.

This chain links TRBV27 with TRBJ2-7; D may match TRBD1 or TRBD2 (5 bases each). The CDR3 loop spans 15 amino acids. V shed 2 bases and J shed 0 bases, with 11 bases lying between them. CDR1 and CDR2 (germline): MNHEY, SMNVEV (reference sequence). The CDR3 sequence: CASSLPGTRSYEQYF. As DNA, the CDR3 is TGTGCCAGCAGTTTACCGGGGACCCGCTCCTACGAGCAGTACTTC.

The gene calls are TRBV19 and TRBJ1-5; D gene uncertain. The V end was cut by 3 bases, the J end by 0 bases, with 9 bases between. This CDR3 spans 15 amino acids. CDR1 and CDR2 (germline): LNHDA, SQIVND (reference sequence). The CDR3 sequence: CASSIQPYSNQPQHF. CDR3 bases: TGTGCCAGTAGTATTCAGCCCTATAGCAATCAGCCCCAGCATTTT. The full variable domain, rest sourced from reference TRBV19 and TRBJ1-5, is DGGITQSPKYLFRKEGQNVTLSCEQNLNHDAMYWYRQDPGQGLRLIYYSQIVNDFQKGDIAEGYSVSREKKESFPLTVTSAQKNPTAFYLCASSIQPYSNQPQHFGDGTRLSIL.

Written as DNA, the CDR3 is TGCGCCAGCAGCCAAACGAGGACAGGTCTGGACCAACATACGCAGTATTTT. Its translation is CASSQTRTGLDQHTQYF. The rearrangement links TRBV4-3 to TRBJ2-3, with 7 bases matching TRBD1. Germline V lookup: CDR1 LGHNA, CDR2 YSLEER. The V and J ends lost 2 bases and 7 bases, in that order; junction bases with no gene match: 15. CDR3 size: 17 residues.

This chain links TRBV7-3 with TRBJ1-1; D unresolved. Per the germline V gene, CDR1 is SGHTA and CDR2 is FQGTGA. The CDR3 consists of 13 residues. With 0 bases removed from V and 0 bases from J, the gap between germline ends came to 2 bases. CDR3 sequence (DNA): TGTGCCAGCAGCTTAACTGTGAACACTGAAGCTTTCTTT. It is translated as CASSLTVNTEAFF.

This chain joins TRBV5-8 and TRBJ1-5; a possible D gene is TRBD1 (5 bases). Deletions cut 4 bases from V and 0 bases from J, with 14 bases between. The length of the CDR3 is 16 residues. The germline gives CDR1 SGHTS, CDR2 YDEGEE. The CDR3 sequence: CASSPQWGPSNQPQHF. CDR3 nucleotide sequence: TGTGCCAGCAGCCCACAATGGGGCCCTAGCAATCAGCCCCAGCATTTT.

The chain combines TRBV27 with TRBJ1-1, with D hard to call. V was clipped by 4 bases and J by 3 bases, with 9 bases between them. The germline CDR1 and CDR2 sequences are MNHEY and SMNVEV (reference sequence). The CDR3 runs 13 residues. The CDR3 nucleotides are TGTGCCAGCAGTTACCTAGGGCACACTGAAGCTTTCTTT. It specifies CASSYLGHTEAFF.

CDR3 nucleotides: TGTGCCAGCAGTCCACCCGGGACAGGGGCCAACGTCCTGACTTTC. Amino acids: CASSPPGTGANVLTF. V gene TRBV14 combines with J gene TRBJ2-6; weak D call: TRBD1 (6 bases). Looked up from germline, CDR1 is SGHDN and CDR2 is FVKESK. CDR3 length: 15 amino acids. V gave up 6 bases and J gave up 4 bases, with 13 bases separating them. Based on the CDR3 plus reference TRBV14 and TRBJ2-6, the full variable domain is EAGVTQFPSHSVIEKGQTVTLRCDPISGHDNLYWYRRVMGKEIKFLLHFVKESKQDESGMPNNRFLAERTGGTYSTLKVQPAELEDSGVYFCASSPPGTGANVLTFGAGSRLTVL.

This sequence joins TRBV27 and TRBJ2-2; 8 bases match TRBD1. V trimming: 7 bases; J trimming: 2 bases; junction bases outside the gene matches: 9. The CDR3 covers 16 residues. Per the germline V gene, CDR1 is MNHEY and CDR2 is SMNVEV (reference sequence). CDR3 sequence reads: CASMGGRGLNTGELFF. The CDR3 nucleotides are TGTGCCAGCATGGGGGGCAGGGGGCTTAACACCGGGGAGCTGTTTTTT.

This chain joins TRBV9 and TRBJ2-1; 11 nucleotides agree with TRBD2. The trim removed 0 bases at V and 9 bases at J, leaving 5 bases unmatched. CDR3 length: 15 residues. Germline V gives CDR1 SGDLS, CDR2 YYNGEE. The CDR3 loop is CASSVVNSGGAEQFF. DNA for the CDR3: TGTGCCAGCAGCGTAGTGAATAGCGGGGGGGCTGAGCAGTTCTTC.

The chain recombines TRBV19 with TRBJ2-6; 12 bases fit TRBD1. The CDR3 is 18 residues long. The V segment lost 3 bases and the J segment 1 base; nucleotides outside the gene matches: 4. Germline CDR1 and CDR2: LNHDA and SQIVND (reference sequence). In nucleotides, the CDR3 is TGTGCCAGTAGTATGTGGGACAGGGGGCTTTCTGGGGCCAACGTCCTGACTTTC. Its protein product is CASSMWDRGLSGANVLTF.

The chain employs TRBV9 and TRBJ2-1; 8 bases match TRBD1. The CDR3 covers 15 residues. The germline CDR1 and CDR2 sequences are SGDLS and YYNGEE. Trimming cost V 4 bases and J 4 bases; bases outside gene matches: 7. As DNA, the CDR3 is TGTGCCAGCAGCCCCTCCGGGACAGGATACAATGAGCAGTTCTTC. Encoded protein: CASSPSGTGYNEQFF.

This chain joins TRBV5-1 and TRBJ1-5; weak D call: TRBD1 (5 bases). This CDR3 contains 15 residues. The germline V gene has CDR1 SGHRS and CDR2 YFSETQ. Deletions cut 4 bases from V and 4 bases from J, with 15 bases between. CDR3 in amino acids: CASSPSGQNNQPQHF. The CDR3 DNA is TGCGCCAGCAGCCCTTCGGGGCAGAATAATCAGCCCCAGCATTTT.

This chain links TRBV27 with TRBJ2-7; TRBD1 matches at 9 bases. The CDR3 is made up of 14 amino acids. Germline CDR1 is MNHEY and CDR2 is SMNVEV (reference sequence). V dropped 8 bases and J dropped 3; count of bases not matched to a gene: 8. CDR3: CASANRGLNYEQYF. As DNA, the CDR3 is TGTGCCAGCGCTAACAGGGGGCTAAACTACGAGCAGTACTTC.

This chain uses TRBV9 with TRBJ2-7, with TRBD2 identical over 14 bases. Germline V gives CDR1 SGDLS, CDR2 YYNGEE. The CDR3 length is 15 residues. J gave up 5 bases and V 0 bases, and 1 base lay outside the gene matches. The CDR3 sequence is CASSVVGLAGDEQYF. For the CDR3, the DNA is TGTGCCAGCAGCGTAGTGGGACTAGCGGGAGACGAGCAGTACTTC.

This clone was observed a handful of times. The V call is TRBV14, the J call TRBJ2-7; D remains unclear. Deletions cut 0 bases from V and 2 bases from J, with 2 bases between. CDR3 length: 12 amino acids. Germline values: CDR1 SGHDN, CDR2 FVKESK. The CDR3 region is CASSQDTYEQYF. CDR3 DNA: TGTGCCAGCAGCCAAGATACCTACGAGCAGTACTTC.

The V gene is TRBV29-1, the J gene TRBJ2-5, with unresolved D. The CDR3 contains 12 residues. Trimming pared 3 bases from V and 2 bases from J, leaving 7 bases between. The germline V gene has CDR1 SQVTM and CDR2 ANQGSEA. DNA of the CDR3: TGCAGCGTTGAGTTAGGGCAAGAGACCCAGTACTTC. It is translated as CSVELGQETQYF.

The rearrangement links TRBV19 to TRBJ2-7; TRBD1 matches 7 bases. The V segment lost 3 bases and the J segment 3 bases; nucleotides outside the gene matches: 8. The germline V gene has CDR1 LNHDA and CDR2 SQIVND (reference sequence). This CDR3 contains 15 residues. CDR3 region: CASSMGWGQFYEQYF. CDR3 DNA sequence: TGTGCCAGTAGTATGGGATGGGGACAGTTCTACGAGCAGTACTTC.

The chain employs TRBV21-1 and TRBJ2-4; TRBD2 reflects the table's D call only, with no check against the DNA. TRBV21-1 is a pseudogene. This CDR3 is built from 17 residues. CDR3 region: CASSPCRGSLAKNIQYF. The CDR3 DNA is TGTGCCAGCAGCCCCTGCCGGGGTTCTTTAGCCAAAAACATTCAGTACTTC.

The chain combines TRBV9 with TRBJ1-1, with D uncertain. This CDR3 is 15 amino acids long. Trimming cost V 2 bases and J 0 bases, with 11 bases left between them. CDR1 is SGDLS and CDR2 is YYNGEE in the germline V gene. The CDR3, as DNA: TGTGCCAGCAGCGTCGGGGATCACCTGAACACTGAAGCTTTCTTT. This codes for CASSVGDHLNTEAFF.

Here the CDR3 reads CSVRRDRQETQYF. CDR3 nucleotide sequence: TGCAGCGTCCGTCGGGACAGGCAAGAGACCCAGTACTTC. The genes are TRBV29-1 and TRBJ2-5; 8 bases are shared with TRBD1. V lost 6 bases to trimming and J lost 2 bases; unmatched junction nucleotides: 5. The CDR3 covers 13 residues. Germline CDR1 reads SQVTM; CDR2 reads ANQGSEA.

This chain uses TRBV6-5 with TRBJ2-1; D is undetermined. CDR1 and CDR2 from the germline V gene are MNHEY and SVGAGI. The CDR3 runs to 11 residues. With 0 bases removed from V and 9 bases from J, the gap between germline ends came to 3 bases. CDR3 protein: CASSYSSEQFF. The CDR3 DNA follows: TGTGCCAGCAGTTACTCGAGTGAGCAGTTCTTC.

This chain joins TRBV4-1 and TRBJ2-7; D is perhaps TRBD1 (6 bases). Trimming removed 4 bases at V and 6 bases at J, with 16 bases between. CDR3 length: 14 amino acids. Germline CDR1 and CDR2: MGHRA and YSYEKL. The CDR3 DNA reads TGCGCCAGCAGCCTCAGGGGCCGGGTTGGCGAGCAGTACTTC. Translated, it gives CASSLRGRVGEQYF.